This TCR beta chain originates from a study of lymphopenia after photon versus proton radiotherapy. The V end was cut by 0 bases, the J end by 6 bases, with 14 bases between. Germline lookup yields CDR1 SGDLS and CDR2 YYNGEE. The CDR3 spans 15 residues. The data were produced by immunoSEQ multiplex PCR, yet TCRdb's version contains in-frame clones alone and is incomplete. The sample carries 150,000 or so clones, approximately 90% recorded once. This clone was counted between two and nine times. The V gene is TRBV9, the J gene TRBJ2-3; D may be TRBD1 (5 bases). This specimen was peripheral blood, taken from a patient treated with photon-based radiotherapy. The TCR originated in a man aged 50 or older with gastric cancer. The CDR3, as DNA: TGTGCCAGCAGCGTAGGGACAAAGGGGCCGGATACGCAGTATTTT. It translates to CASSVGTKGPDTQYF. The whole variable domain, filled in from reference TRBV9 and TRBJ2-3, reads DSGVTQTPKHLITATGQRVTLRCSPRSGDLSVYWYQQSLDQGLQFLIQYYNGEERAKGNILERFSAQQFPDLHSELNLSSLELGDSALYFCASSVGTKGPDTQYFGPGTRLTVL.